These 32 T cell receptor beta chains were all obtained from the same sample, sequenced in a study of T-cell memory formation after mild COVID-19. TCRdb used MiXCR to reprocess the 5' RACE reads, holding one entry per CDR3 protein. The repertoire has 400,000 to 500,000 distinct CDR3 sequences, about 20% of them found once; the top ten carry about 8.1%. What was sequenced was PBMCs or a T cell subset sorted from them (not recorded which). The origin of the receptors is an adult woman who had mild COVID-19 (a few samples of this study predate the infection). Cell type and time point are not known.

This clonotype came up a few times. The chain employs TRBV5-1 and TRBJ1-2; 7 bases match TRBD1. Per germline, CDR1 SGHRS and CDR2 YFSETQ. With 3 bases clipped from V and 3 bases from J, the junction kept 5 bases outside the gene matches. The CDR3 loop spans 14 amino acids. CDR3 sequence: CASSSPGTDYGYTF. Here the CDR3 DNA reads TGCGCCAGCAGCTCACCCGGGACAGACTATGGCTACACCTTC. Based on the CDR3 plus reference TRBV5-1 and TRBJ1-2, the full variable domain is KAGVTQTPRYLIKTRGQQVTLSCSPISGHRSVSWYQQTPGQGLQFLFEYFSETQRNKGNFPGRFSGRQFSNSRSEMNVSTLELGDSALYLCASSSPGTDYGYTFGSGTRLTVV.

This chain links TRBV7-8 with TRBJ2-1; 12 bases agree with TRBD2. Germline trimming cut 0 bases from V and 7 bases from J; bases unmatched to any gene: 4. This CDR3 region has 16 residues. Germline lookup yields CDR1 SGHVS and CDR2 FQNEAQ. The CDR3 nucleotides are TGTGCCAGCAGCTTAGCGAAGACTAGCGGGGGAAATGAGCAGTTCTTC. This translates into CASSLAKTSGGNEQFF.

This CDR3 is CASSLVAGGFNEQFF. Written as DNA, the CDR3 is TGTGCCAGCAGCTTAGTTGCGGGAGGGTTCAATGAGCAGTTCTTC. This sequence joins TRBV11-3 and TRBJ2-1, with TRBD2 matching 9 bases. Germline CDR1 reads SGHNT; CDR2 reads YENEEA. V lost 1 base, J lost 6 bases, and 4 bases stayed unmatched. The CDR3 sequence is 15 residues long. The whole variable domain, remainder taken from reference TRBV11-3 and TRBJ2-1, is EAGVVQSPRYKIIEKKQPVAFWCNPISGHNTLYWYLQNLGQGPELLIRYENEEAVDDSQLPKDRFSAERLKGVDSTLKIQPAELGDSAVYLCASSLVAGGFNEQFFGPGTRLTVL.

This rearrangement joins TRBV20-1 to TRBJ1-1; D remains unclear. The CDR3 covers 13 residues. The V gene's germline CDR1 is DFQATT and CDR2 SNEGSKA (reference sequence). V lost 6 bases and J lost 1, with 12 bases in between. CDR3 region: CSASTPGNTEAFF. CDR3 DNA: TGCAGTGCAAGTACTCCCGGGAACACTGAAGCTTTCTTT.

V usage is TRBV29-1 and J usage is TRBJ2-1; 7 nucleotides line up with TRBD2. Germline-derived CDR1 and CDR2 are SQVTM and ANQGSEA. The V segment lost 7 bases and the J segment 0 bases; nucleotides outside the gene matches: 9. The CDR3 consists of 15 residues. The CDR3 region is CSAISGGSSYNEQFF. The CDR3 DNA follows: TGCAGCGCCATATCGGGCGGGAGCTCCTACAATGAGCAGTTCTTC.

The genes are TRBV5-1 and TRBJ2-2; 7 positions match TRBD1. Germline assignment: CDR1 SGHRS and CDR2 YFSETQ. The CDR3 is made up of 15 amino acids. The V segment lost 4 bases and the J segment 0 bases; nucleotides outside the gene matches: 3. The CDR3 bases are TGCGCCAGCAGCCCGGACAGGCCGAACACCGGGGAGCTGTTTTTT. Protein: CASSPDRPNTGELFF. The variable domain in full, with the rest retrieved from reference TRBV5-1 and TRBJ2-2, is KAGVTQTPRYLIKTRGQQVTLSCSPISGHRSVSWYQQTPGQGLQFLFEYFSETQRNKGNFPGRFSGRQFSNSRSEMNVSTLELGDSALYLCASSPDRPNTGELFFGEGSRLTVL.

The chain uses TRBV29-1 and TRBJ1-1; possibly TRBD1 for D (5 bases). This CDR3 has 14 amino acids. From germline, CDR1 is SQVTM and CDR2 ANQGSEA. Trimming took 7 bases from V and 1 from J, leaving 16 bases between them. Written as DNA, the CDR3 is TGCAGCGCTCAGCGGGGGATCGGGAACACTGAAGCTTTCTTT. This encodes CSAQRGIGNTEAFF.

This clonotype has just a few counts. The V and J genes are TRBV12-3 or TRBV12-4 and TRBJ2-5, with D perhaps matching TRBD1 (6 bases). V lost 3 bases and J 5 bases, leaving 13 bases between the germline ends. The CDR3 has 14 amino acids. CDR3 sequence (DNA): TGTGCCAGCAGTTTTACAGGGCCGGGGGAGACCCAGTACTTC. Translation gives CASSFTGPGETQYF.

This clonotype has just a few counts. This chain links TRBV10-3 with TRBJ1-2; the D is unclear. CDR1 is ENHRY, CDR2 SYGVKD, per germline. V dropped 2 bases and J dropped 0 bases, with 4 bases sitting between them. CDR3 length: 13 residues. Written as DNA, the CDR3 is TGTGCCATCAGTGAGGCAGCTAACTATGGCTACACCTTC. Its translation: CAISEAANYGYTF.

V is TRBV7-2 and J is TRBJ2-5, with 9 positions matching TRBD1. Germline loops: CDR1 SGHTA, CDR2 FQGNSA. Trimming removed 6 bases from V and 5 bases from J; junction bases left unmatched: 10. The CDR3 runs to 15 residues. For the CDR3, the DNA is TGTGCCAGCAGTCTACAGGGGGCGCGATCGGAGACCCAGTACTTC. It yields the protein CASSLQGARSETQYF.

The table lists this clonotype with a few counts. The chain has TRBV20-1 and TRBJ2-5; TRBD1 might be the D (6 bases). The CDR3 totals 13 residues. Germline assignment: CDR1 DFQATT and CDR2 SNEGSKA (reference sequence). The germline V and J ends were trimmed by 5 bases and 2 bases, with 12 bases remaining between them. CDR3 region: CSAFDRRQETQYF. Written as DNA, the CDR3 is TGCAGTGCTTTCGACAGGCGACAAGAGACCCAGTACTTC.

This clonotype was seen more than once but under ten times. J is TRBJ2-3 and V is TRBV12-3 or TRBV12-4; 9 positions match TRBD2. V lost 8 bases, J lost 2 bases, and 11 bases stayed unmatched. The CDR3 runs 16 residues. CDR3 sequence (DNA): TGTGCCAGCCTCCAGGAACGACTAGCGGACACAGATACGCAGTATTTT. It translates to CASLQERLADTDTQYF.

This clonotype was seen a few times. The chain carries TRBV27 and TRBJ1-4, with TRBD1 matching 7 bases. Per germline, CDR1 MNHEY and CDR2 SMNVEV (reference sequence). The CDR3 contains 17 residues. Trimming at V came to 4 bases and at J to 8 bases, leaving 16 bases not matched to a gene. The CDR3 DNA sequence: TGTGCCAGCAGTTCCGCCGGGACAGCGGGTGTGCGGGAAAAACTGTTTTTT. Its translation: CASSSAGTAGVREKLFF.

The chain recombines TRBV5-1 with TRBJ2-4, with TRBD1 identical over 8 bases. Germline CDR1 and CDR2: SGHRS and YFSETQ. The V gene end was trimmed by 0 bases and the J gene end by 4 bases; junction bases not matched to a gene: 6. The CDR3 length is 16 residues. The CDR3 region is CASSLAPGQVKNIQYF. In nucleotides, the CDR3 is TGCGCCAGCAGCTTGGCCCCGGGACAGGTGAAAAACATTCAGTACTTC.

This clonotype was detected a few times. The rearrangement uses TRBV2 and TRBJ2-7; tentative D call: TRBD1 (6 bases). Germline loops: CDR1 SNHLY, CDR2 FYNNEI. With 6 bases removed from V and 6 bases from J, the gap between germline ends came to 30 bases. This CDR3 contains 18 residues. The CDR3 DNA is TGTGCCAGCAGGCCACGTGGGGGCCGAGAGGTATCCCCCTCCGAGCAGTACTTC. Residues: CASRPRGGREVSPSEQYF.

This clonotype was seen a few times. The V gene is TRBV4-1, the J gene TRBJ1-2, with 11 nucleotides matching TRBD1. Germline V gives CDR1 MGHRA, CDR2 YSYEKL. The J segment lost 3 bases and the V segment lost 6 bases, leaving 15 bases of the junction unmatched. The CDR3 spans 18 residues. The CDR3 coding sequence is TGCGCCAGCAGTCATATAGGACAGGGGGCGATAATGGACTATGGCTACACCTTC. As protein: CASSHIGQGAIMDYGYTF.

The chain uses TRBV7-9 and TRBJ1-2; 8 positions match TRBD1. There are 14 residues in the CDR3. With V trimmed by 4 bases and J by 4 bases, 5 bases remained unmatched. The germline V gene has CDR1 SEHNR and CDR2 FQNEAQ (reference sequence). The CDR3 bases are TGTGCCAGCAGCTCGACAGGGGTGTCCTATGGCTACACCTTC. It codes for CASSSTGVSYGYTF.

V and J are TRBV6-5 and TRBJ2-4; possibly TRBD1 for D (5 bases). The germline CDR1 and CDR2 sequences are MNHEY and SVGAGI. CDR3 length: 15 residues. Trimming took off 0 bases at V and 9 bases at J, with 15 bases between the two ends. The DNA for the CDR3 is TGTGCCAGCAGTTACTCGTCAGGGCTGTTCGGCATTCAGTACTTC. Translated, it gives CASSYSSGLFGIQYF.

This clonotype was seen only a few times. The chain recombines TRBV29-1 with TRBJ2-7; 8 positions agree with TRBD1. V dropped 6 bases and J dropped 3; count of bases not matched to a gene: 13. The CDR3 runs 15 residues. Germline CDR1 reads SQVTM; CDR2 reads ANQGSEA. The CDR3 DNA reads TGCAGCGTCGGGGACCCGACAGGGGCAGGCTACGAGCAGTACTTC. Translation: CSVGDPTGAGYEQYF.

The chain carries TRBV24-1 and TRBJ2-2; 8 bases line up with TRBD1. The CDR3 is 15 amino acids. With V trimmed by 4 bases and J by 4 bases, 4 bases remained unmatched. The germline V gene encodes CDR1 KGHDR and CDR2 SFDVKD. The chain's CDR3 is CATSEHRGVTGELFF. CDR3 DNA: TGTGCCACCAGTGAACACAGGGGGGTCACCGGGGAGCTGTTTTTT.

The chain joins TRBV11-2 to TRBJ1-1; D is uncertain. Germline values: CDR1 SGHAT, CDR2 FQNNGV. V dropped 2 bases and J dropped 1 base, with 5 bases sitting between them. The CDR3 has 13 amino acids. Here the CDR3 reads CASSLQANTEAFF. The CDR3 DNA is TGTGCCAGCAGCTTACAAGCGAACACTGAAGCTTTCTTT.

This rearrangement joins TRBV19 to TRBJ2-2; no reliable D call. The CDR3 sequence is 14 residues long. CDR1 and CDR2 (germline): LNHDA, SQIVND (reference sequence). Trimming stripped 0 bases from V and 1 base from J, with 3 bases between. This CDR3 is CASSIDLNTGELFF. CDR3 bases: TGTGCCAGTAGTATAGACCTGAACACCGGGGAGCTGTTTTTT. Combining the CDR3 with reference TRBV19 and TRBJ2-2 gives the whole variable domain DGGITQSPKYLFRKEGQNVTLSCEQNLNHDAMYWYRQDPGQGLRLIYYSQIVNDFQKGDIAEGYSVSREKKESFPLTVTSAQKNPTAFYLCASSIDLNTGELFFGEGSRLTVL.

The table lists this clonotype with a few counts. The chain uses TRBV7-2 and TRBJ2-5, with D perhaps TRBD1 (6 bases). In germline, CDR1 is SGHTA, CDR2 FQGNSA. Between the trimmed V and J ends, which lost 4 bases and 5 bases, there was a span of 20 bases. There are 16 residues in the CDR3. The CDR3: CASSSLRTVGGETQYF. The DNA of the CDR3 is TGTGCCAGCAGCTCCCTAAGGACAGTGGGCGGTGAGACCCAGTACTTC. The complete variable domain, with remaining parts taken from reference TRBV7-2 and TRBJ2-5, reads GAGVSQSPSNKVTEKGKDVELRCDPISGHTALYWYRQSLGQGLEFLIYFQGNSAPDKSGLPSDRFSAERTGGSVSTLTIQRTQQEDSAVYLCASSSLRTVGGETQYFGPGTRLLVL.

This clonotype was picked up a small number of times. This sequence joins TRBV5-1 and TRBJ1-1; weak D call: TRBD1 (5 bases). Germline V gene data show CDR1 as SGHRS and CDR2 as YFSETQ. There are 16 residues in the CDR3. V lost 0 bases and J 3 bases, leaving 15 bases between the germline ends. The CDR3: CASSLDLQGGYTEAFF. CDR3 in DNA: TGCGCCAGCAGCTTGGATCTGCAGGGAGGGTACACTGAAGCTTTCTTT.

The V gene is TRBV5-1, the J gene TRBJ1-2; possible D gene TRBD1, 5 bases. With 4 bases removed from V and 7 bases from J, the gap between germline ends came to 23 bases. The germline V gene encodes CDR1 SGHRS and CDR2 YFSETQ. The CDR3 has 16 amino acids. CDR3 nucleotide sequence: TGCGCCAGCAGCCTGTCCGGGGCTCCCGTCTCCTTTGGCTACACCTTC. Residues: CASSLSGAPVSFGYTF.

The rearrangement links TRBV4-3 to TRBJ2-7, with 11 bases lining up with TRBD2. This CDR3 is 15 amino acids long. With V trimmed by 2 bases and J by 2 bases, 2 bases remained unmatched. Germline CDR1 and CDR2: LGHNA and YSLEER. CDR3 nucleotide sequence: TGCGCCAGCAGCCAACTACTAGCGGGGGCCTACGAGCAGTACTTC. This sequence encodes CASSQLLAGAYEQYF.

CDR3 sequence: CSAVNRGSTEAFF. In DNA, the CDR3 is TGCAGTGCTGTTAACAGGGGGAGCACTGAAGCTTTCTTT. The chain combines TRBV20-1 with TRBJ1-1; 8 bases are a match to TRBD1. Germline assignment: CDR1 DFQATT and CDR2 SNEGSKA (reference sequence). The CDR3 extends over 13 amino acids. The junction had 6 bases not matched to a gene; V was cut back by 5 bases and J by 4 bases.

The chain carries TRBV12-3 or TRBV12-4 and TRBJ2-1, with a possible D match to TRBD2 (5 bases). The CDR3 extends over 12 amino acids. V lost 3 bases and J 8 bases, leaving 8 bases between the germline ends. CDR3 region: CASSLRADEQFF. For the CDR3, the DNA is TGTGCCAGCAGTTTGCGGGCGGATGAGCAGTTCTTC.

The CDR3 reads CAVQYEQYF. The CDR3 coding sequence is TGTGCCGTTCAATACGAGCAGTACTTC. V usage is TRBV24-1 and J usage is TRBJ2-7; D not resolved. V gave up 12 bases and J gave up 4 bases, with 6 bases separating them. CDR3 length: 9 residues. Germline V gene lookup returns CDR1 KGHDR and CDR2 SFDVKD.

The chain combines TRBV24-1 with TRBJ2-3, with a weak D call TRBD2 (5 bases). CDR3 size: 14 residues. Per the germline V gene, CDR1 is KGHDR and CDR2 is SFDVKD. V dropped 2 bases and J dropped 3 bases, with 8 bases sitting between them. Written as DNA, the CDR3 is TGTGCCACCAGTGATTCCTGGAGGACAGATACGCAGTATTTT. Amino acids: CATSDSWRTDTQYF.

The DNA for the CDR3 is TGCGCCAGCAGCCAGTGGACGGAGAACACTGAAGCTTTCTTT. Translation: CASSQWTENTEAFF. V is TRBV4-1 and J is TRBJ1-1; unclear D gene. Deletions cut 3 bases from V and 1 base from J, with 9 bases between. The CDR3 is 14 residues long. The germline V gene encodes CDR1 MGHRA and CDR2 YSYEKL.

The chain uses TRBV7-8 and TRBJ1-5; a possible D gene is TRBD1 (6 bases). Germline V gene sequence: CDR1 SGHVS, CDR2 FQNEAQ. There are 16 residues in the CDR3. Trimming removed 3 bases at V and 0 bases at J, with 12 bases between. CDR3 nucleotides: TGTGCCAGCAGCTTCAGGGACACCTTTAGCAATCAGCCCCAGCATTTT. Protein: CASSFRDTFSNQPQHF.